This TCR beta chain emerged from a study of T cell responses to AZD1222 COVID-19 vaccine. Study overall: Pooled in the analysis were second doses at about 4 or about 12 weeks. General study points: Spike-specific TCR breadth rose after two AZD1222 doses, and depth rose as well.

Germline V lookup: CDR1 SGHRS, CDR2 YFSETQ. V was clipped by 0 bases and J by 8 bases; unmatched bases: 4. There are 14 residues in the CDR3. Profiled with immunoSEQ multiplex PCR; TCRdb holds only in-frame clones, not every one. The sample lists about 91,000 clones; nearly 90% were seen once. Notes on this clone: Antigen unknown.

This sequence joins TRBV5-1 and TRBJ2-1; 8 nucleotides line up with TRBD2. This sequence originates from an adult in good health. The sequencing here drew on peripheral blood, taken on day 0 of AZD1222 vaccination. The CDR3 loop reads CASSLGGTRDEQFF. The CDR3, as DNA: TGCGCCAGCAGCTTGGGAGGGACTAGAGATGAGCAGTTCTTC.